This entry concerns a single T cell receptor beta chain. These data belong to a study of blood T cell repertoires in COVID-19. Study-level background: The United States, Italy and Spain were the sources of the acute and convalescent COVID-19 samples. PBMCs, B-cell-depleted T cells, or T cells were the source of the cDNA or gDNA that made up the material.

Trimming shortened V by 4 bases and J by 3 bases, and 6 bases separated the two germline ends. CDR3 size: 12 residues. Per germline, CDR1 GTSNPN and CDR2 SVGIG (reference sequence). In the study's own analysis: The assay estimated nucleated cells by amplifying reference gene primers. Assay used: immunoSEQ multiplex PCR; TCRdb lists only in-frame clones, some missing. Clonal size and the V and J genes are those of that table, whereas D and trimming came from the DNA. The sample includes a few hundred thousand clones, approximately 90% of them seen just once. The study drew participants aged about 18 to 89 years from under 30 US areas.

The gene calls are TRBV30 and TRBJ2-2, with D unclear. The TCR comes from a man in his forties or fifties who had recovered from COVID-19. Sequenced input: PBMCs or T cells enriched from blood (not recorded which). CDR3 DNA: TGTGCCTGGAATCGTGACACCGGGGAGCTGTTTTTT. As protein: CAWNRDTGELFF. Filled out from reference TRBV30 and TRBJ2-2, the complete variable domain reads SQTIHQWPATLVQPVGSPLSLECTVEGTSNPNLYWYRQAAGRGLQLLFYSVGIGQISSEVPQNLSASRPQDRQFILSSKKLLLSDSGFYLCAWNRDTGELFFGEGSRLTVL.